Listed below are T cell receptor beta chains from one sample, sequenced in a study of control samples from healthy donors and cancer patients. TCRdb's table, derived via immunoSEQ multiplex PCR, lists solely in-frame clones and lacks some. This sample yields about 140,000 clones, of which about 89% are seen a single time; 5.5% to 7.5% belongs to the top ten. Source material: blood. The source of these receptors is a man younger than 35 in good health. Each CDR3 is given with its conserved first and last residue. A D gene is named only where the DNA matches it firmly. Some rows have no size entry. The others give once, few or many, or a class for an expanded clone.

clone_size	d_call	j_call	v_call	cdr3_nt	cdr3_aa
.	.	TRBJ1-4	TRBV24-1	TGTGCCACCAGTGATTTGCTGACATATCCACCTAATGAAAAACTGTTTTTT	CATSDLLTYPPNEKLFF
.	TRBD2	TRBJ2-3	TRBV7-3	TGTGCCAGCAGCTTAACCAGCGGGGGCCCTAGCACAGATACGCAGTATTTT	CASSLTSGGPSTDTQYF
.	TRBD1	TRBJ1-6	TRBV7-9	TGTGCCAGCAGCGCGACATTACAGGGGACCTATAATTCACCCCTCCACTTT	CASSATLQGTYNSPLHF
.	TRBD2	TRBJ2-1	TRBV27	TGTGCCAGCAGTTCCCCCCGGACTAGCAGTTACAATGAGCAGTTCTTC	CASSSPRTSSYNEQFF
.	.	TRBJ2-2	TRBV6-5	TGTGCCACCCTCAGTCGGCGGGGGCAACGCCGGGAGCTGTTTTTT	CATLSRRGQRRELFF
.	.	TRBJ2-1	TRBV4-2	TGTGCCAGCAGCCTAGGGATTGTGAATTCCTACAATGAGCAGTTCTTC	CASSLGIVNSYNEQFF
once	TRBD2	TRBJ2-5	TRBV9	TGTGCCAGCAGCGAGTCGGGGGGGAGACTTCCCCAAGAGACCCAGTACTTC	CASSESGGRLPQETQYF
.	.	TRBJ1-1	TRBV12-3/TRBV12-4	TGTGCCAGCTGCCGGGTGGCAAACACTGAAGCTTTCTTT	CASCRVANTEAFF
.	TRBD1	TRBJ1-1	TRBV12-3/TRBV12-4	TGTGCCAGCAGTTGGGGACAGAAAGCTTTCTTT	CASSWGQKAFF
.	.	TRBJ1-5	TRBV7-8	TGTGCCAGCAGCTTAGTTGGGGGAAGGGGTAATCAGCCCCAGCATTTT	CASSLVGGRGNQPQHF
.	.	TRBJ2-5	TRBV6-2/TRBV6-3	TGTGCCAGCAGTTACTCGATACGGGACGGCCAAGAGACCCAGTACTTC	CASSYSIRDGQETQYF
.	.	TRBJ2-7	TRBV4-3	TGCGCCAGCAGCCAAGGACTGAAATACGAGCAGTACTTC	CASSQGLKYEQYF
.	.	TRBJ1-1	TRBV11-2	TGTGCCAGCAGCTCAAACGGGGGGGCTTTCTTT	CASSSNGGAFF
.	.	TRBJ2-2	TRBV4-1	TGCGCCAGCAGCAGAGGAGTTCCTGGGGAGCTGTTTTTT	CASSRGVPGELFF
.	.	TRBJ1-5	TRBV28	TGTGCCAGCAGACCGCAAGGGCAGGTAGGCTGGAATCAGCCCCAGCATTTT	CASRPQGQVGWNQPQHF
.	.	TRBJ2-3	TRBV4-1	TGCGCCAGCAGCCAAGATTCGATAGAAGGCGATACGCAGTATTTT	CASSQDSIEGDTQYF
.	TRBD1	TRBJ1-5	TRBV25-1	TGTGCCAGCAGAGAGACAGGGGATAGCAATCAGCCCCAGCATTTT	CASRETGDSNQPQHF
.	.	TRBJ2-1	TRBV11-2	TGTGCCAGCAGCTTAGCGGTGTTTTCCTACAATGAGCAGTTCTTC	CASSLAVFSYNEQFF
.	.	TRBJ2-1	TRBV5-4	TGTGCCAGCAGCCCATGGGGGGCTCTAGTTTTGTATGAGCAGTTCTTC	CASSPWGALVLYEQFF
.	TRBD2	TRBJ2-5	TRBV5-1	TGCGCCAGCAGCCTAAGAGCGGGGGGGCCCGGAGAGACCCAGTACTTC	CASSLRAGGPGETQYF
.	TRBD1	TRBJ1-5	TRBV19	TGTGCCAGTAGTATTTCCGCGACAGGGGGCATTCAGCCCCAGCATTTT	CASSISATGGIQPQHF
.	.	TRBJ1-2	TRBV19	TGTGCCAGTAGCCTCAGGGTGAACTATGGCTACACCTTC	CASSLRVNYGYTF
.	.	TRBJ2-5	TRBV24-1	TGTGCCACCAGTGATTTCCCCCAGGCAGGGGTAGAGACCCAGTACTTC	CATSDFPQAGVETQYF
.	.	TRBJ1-2	TRBV11-2	TGTGCCAGCAGCTTAGATTTACGGACCGATATTGGCTACACCTTC	CASSLDLRTDIGYTF
.	TRBD1	TRBJ1-3	TRBV7-9	TGTGCCAGCAGCAATAACCGGGACAGTGGAAACACCATATATTTT	CASSNNRDSGNTIYF
.	.	TRBJ2-4	TRBV21-1	TGTGCCAGCAGCTCCCGGACTAGCGGGGCACATACTTTAGCCAAAAACATTCAGTACTTC	CASSSRTSGAHTLAKNIQYF
.	.	TRBJ1-1	TRBV9	TGTGCCAGCAGCGTAGATGAGGGCTGGACTGAAGCTTTCTTT	CASSVDEGWTEAFF
.	.	TRBJ2-7	TRBV28	TGTGCCAGCAGTCATTTCCCTTCCTACGAGCAGTACTTC	CASSHFPSYEQYF
.	.	TRBJ2-7	TRBV5-1	TGCGCCAGCAGCGTCTCCGGGACGGCCCACTACGAGCAGTACTTC	CASSVSGTAHYEQYF
.	.	TRBJ2-7	TRBV20-1	TGCAGTGCTAGTTGGCAGATGCACTCCTACGAGCAGTACTTC	CSASWQMHSYEQYF
.	.	TRBJ1-2	TRBV3-1/TRBV3-2	TGTGCCAGCAGCCAAACGAGGAGTTGGTACTATGGCCACACCTTC	CASSQTRSWYYGHTF
.	TRBD1	TRBJ1-1	TRBV19	TGTGCCAGTAGCGCGGACAGGGTAAACACTGAAGCTTTCTTT	CASSADRVNTEAFF
.	TRBD2	TRBJ2-2	TRBV7-2	TGTGCCAGCAGCTTAGTTAGCGGGGGGGCTCTTTTCGGGGAGCTGTTTTTT	CASSLVSGGALFGELFF